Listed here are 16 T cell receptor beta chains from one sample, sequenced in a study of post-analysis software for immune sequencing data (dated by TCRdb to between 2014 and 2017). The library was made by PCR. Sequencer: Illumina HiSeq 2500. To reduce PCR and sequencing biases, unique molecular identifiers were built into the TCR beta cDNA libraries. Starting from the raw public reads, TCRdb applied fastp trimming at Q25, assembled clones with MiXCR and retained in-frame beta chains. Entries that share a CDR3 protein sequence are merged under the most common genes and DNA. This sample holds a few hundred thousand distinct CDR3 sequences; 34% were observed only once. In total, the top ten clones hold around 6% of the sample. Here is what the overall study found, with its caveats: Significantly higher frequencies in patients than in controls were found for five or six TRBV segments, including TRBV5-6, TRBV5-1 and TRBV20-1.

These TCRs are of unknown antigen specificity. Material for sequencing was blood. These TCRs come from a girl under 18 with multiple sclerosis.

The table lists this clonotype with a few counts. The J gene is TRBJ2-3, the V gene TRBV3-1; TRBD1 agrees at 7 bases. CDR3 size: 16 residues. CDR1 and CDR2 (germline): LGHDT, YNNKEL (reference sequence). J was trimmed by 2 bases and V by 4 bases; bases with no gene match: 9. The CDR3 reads CASSLGTVSPTDTQYF. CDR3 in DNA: TGTGCCAGCAGCCTCGGGACAGTGAGCCCCACAGATACGCAGTATTTT.

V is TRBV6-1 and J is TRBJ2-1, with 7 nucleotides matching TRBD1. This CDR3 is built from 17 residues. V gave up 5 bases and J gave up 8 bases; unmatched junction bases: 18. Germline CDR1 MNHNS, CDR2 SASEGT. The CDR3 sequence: CASSPPLGRQGVYEQFF. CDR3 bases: TGTGCCAGCAGTCCACCGTTGGGGCGACAGGGTGTGTATGAGCAGTTCTTC.

The CDR3 reads CASSKLAGARHEQYF. The CDR3 DNA sequence: TGTGCCAGCAGCAAACTAGCGGGGGCCCGTCATGAGCAGTACTTC. The chain carries TRBV7-9 and TRBJ2-5, with TRBD2 matching over 11 bases. J gave up 11 bases and V 5 bases, and 13 bases lay outside the gene matches. Germline CDR1 is SEHNR and CDR2 is FQNEAQ (reference sequence). The CDR3 extends over 15 amino acids.

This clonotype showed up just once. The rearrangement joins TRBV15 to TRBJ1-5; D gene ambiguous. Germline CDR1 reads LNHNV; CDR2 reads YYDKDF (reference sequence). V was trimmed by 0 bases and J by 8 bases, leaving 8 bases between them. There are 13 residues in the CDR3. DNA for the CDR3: TGTGCCACCAGCAGAGACCCTAATGAGCCCCAGCATTTT. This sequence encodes CATSRDPNEPQHF.

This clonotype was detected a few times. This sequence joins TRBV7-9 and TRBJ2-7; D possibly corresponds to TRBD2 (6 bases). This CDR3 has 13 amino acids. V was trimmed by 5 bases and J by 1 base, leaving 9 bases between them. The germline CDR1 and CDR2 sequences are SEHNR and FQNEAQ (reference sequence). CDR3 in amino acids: CASSADYSYEQYF. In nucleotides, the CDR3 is TGTGCCAGCAGCGCGGACTATTCCTACGAGCAGTACTTC.

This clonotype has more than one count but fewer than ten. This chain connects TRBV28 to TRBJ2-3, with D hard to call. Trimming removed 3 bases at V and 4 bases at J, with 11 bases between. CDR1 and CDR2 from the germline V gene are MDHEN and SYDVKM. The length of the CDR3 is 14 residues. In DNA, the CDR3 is TGTGCCAGCAGTTTTGAAGCCGCAGCAGATACGCAGTATTTT. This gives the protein CASSFEAAADTQYF.

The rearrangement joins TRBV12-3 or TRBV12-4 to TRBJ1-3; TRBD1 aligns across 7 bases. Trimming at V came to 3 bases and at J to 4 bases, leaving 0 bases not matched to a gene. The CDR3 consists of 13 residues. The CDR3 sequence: CASSFRGGNTIYF. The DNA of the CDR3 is TGTGCCAGCAGTTTCAGGGGGGGAAACACCATATATTTT.

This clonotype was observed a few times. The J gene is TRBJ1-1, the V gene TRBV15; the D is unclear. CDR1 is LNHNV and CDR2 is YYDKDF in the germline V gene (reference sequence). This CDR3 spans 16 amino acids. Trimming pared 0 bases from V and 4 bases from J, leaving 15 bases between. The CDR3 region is CATSRERVGFGTEAFF. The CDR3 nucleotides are TGTGCCACCAGCAGAGAGAGGGTCGGGTTTGGCACTGAAGCTTTCTTT.

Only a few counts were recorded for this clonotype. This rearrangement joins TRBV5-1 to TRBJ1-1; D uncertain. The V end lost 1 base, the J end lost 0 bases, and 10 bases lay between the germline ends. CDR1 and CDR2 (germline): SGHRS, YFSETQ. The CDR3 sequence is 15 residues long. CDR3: CASSLRVELNTEAFF. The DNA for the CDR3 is TGCGCCAGCAGCTTGCGGGTCGAATTGAACACTGAAGCTTTCTTT.

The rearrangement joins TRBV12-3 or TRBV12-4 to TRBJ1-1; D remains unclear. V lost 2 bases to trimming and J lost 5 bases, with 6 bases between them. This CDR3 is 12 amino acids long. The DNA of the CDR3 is TGTGCCAGCAGTTTAATAGAAACTGAAGCTTTCTTT. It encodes CASSLIETEAFF.

CDR3 coding DNA: TGCAGTGCTACAAGGGGGACTAGCGGGGGTTTTGGAGAGACCCAGTACTTC. This encodes CSATRGTSGGFGETQYF. The rearrangement joins TRBV20-1 to TRBJ2-7, with 14 bases fitting TRBD2. The J call may be incorrect, as the DNA end agrees better with TRBJ2-5. The CDR3 covers 17 residues. The germline gives CDR1 DFQATT, CDR2 SNEGSKA (reference sequence).

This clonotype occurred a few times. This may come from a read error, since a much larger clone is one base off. The CDR3 DNA reads TGTGCCAGCGAGGGGTTGGGCTCAGCGGGGCTTTACAATGAGCAGTACTTC. Its translation: CASEGLGSAGLYNEQYF. The chain employs TRBV7-2 and TRBJ2-1; 7 bases fit TRBD2. Judging by the DNA end, TRBJ2-7 fits better; the J call may be wrong. The CDR3 is 17 residues long. Germline CDR1 SGHTA, CDR2 FQGNSA.

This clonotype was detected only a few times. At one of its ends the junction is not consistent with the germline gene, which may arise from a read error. The CDR3 reads CASSPGTVGNSPLHF. The CDR3 bases are TGTGCCAGCAGTCCCGGGACCGTTGGTAATTCGCCCCTCCACTTT. This chain uses TRBV6-5 with TRBJ1-6, with a weak D call TRBD1 (5 bases). The germline gives CDR1 MNHEY, CDR2 SVGAGI. The CDR3 loop spans 15 amino acids.

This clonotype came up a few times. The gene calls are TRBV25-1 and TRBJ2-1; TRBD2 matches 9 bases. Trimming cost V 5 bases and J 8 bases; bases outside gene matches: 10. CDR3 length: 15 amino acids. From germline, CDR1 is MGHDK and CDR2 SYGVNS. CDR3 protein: CASSPPAGGPYEQFF. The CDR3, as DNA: TGTGCCAGCAGTCCGCCAGCGGGGGGCCCATATGAGCAGTTCTTC.

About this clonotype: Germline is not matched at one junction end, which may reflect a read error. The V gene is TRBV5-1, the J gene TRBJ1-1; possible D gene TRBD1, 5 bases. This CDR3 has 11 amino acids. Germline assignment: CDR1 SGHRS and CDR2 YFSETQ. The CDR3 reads CAGSSQETAFF. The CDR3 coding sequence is TGCGCCGGCAGCTCACAGGAGACGGCTTTCTTT.

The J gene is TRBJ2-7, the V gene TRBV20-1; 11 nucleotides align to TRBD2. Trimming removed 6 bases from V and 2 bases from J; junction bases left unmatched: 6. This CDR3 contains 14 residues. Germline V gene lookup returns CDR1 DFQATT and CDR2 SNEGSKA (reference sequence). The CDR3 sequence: CSAEGTSGTYEQYF. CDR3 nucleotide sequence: TGCAGTGCCGAGGGGACTAGCGGAACCTACGAGCAGTACTTC.